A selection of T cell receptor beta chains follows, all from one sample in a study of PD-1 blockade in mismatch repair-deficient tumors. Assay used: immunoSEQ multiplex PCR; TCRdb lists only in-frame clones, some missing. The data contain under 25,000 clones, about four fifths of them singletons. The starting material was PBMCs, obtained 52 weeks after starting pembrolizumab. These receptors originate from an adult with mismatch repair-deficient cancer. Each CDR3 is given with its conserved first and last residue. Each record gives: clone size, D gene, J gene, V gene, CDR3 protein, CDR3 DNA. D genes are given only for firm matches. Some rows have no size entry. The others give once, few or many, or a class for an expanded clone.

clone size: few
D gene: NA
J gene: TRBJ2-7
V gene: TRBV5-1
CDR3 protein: CASSFYGREIRSEQYF
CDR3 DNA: TGCGCCAGCAGCTTTTATGGACGGGAGATAAGAAGCGAGCAGTACTTC

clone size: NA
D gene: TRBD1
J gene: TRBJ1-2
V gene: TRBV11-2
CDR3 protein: CASSPLGQATRGYTF
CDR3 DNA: TGTGCCAGCAGCCCGCTGGGACAGGCCACCAGGGGCTACACCTTC

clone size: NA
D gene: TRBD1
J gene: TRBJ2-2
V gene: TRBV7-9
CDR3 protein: CASSQGTGAVGELFF
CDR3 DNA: TGTGCCAGCAGCCAAGGGACAGGGGCAGTCGGGGAGCTGTTTTTT

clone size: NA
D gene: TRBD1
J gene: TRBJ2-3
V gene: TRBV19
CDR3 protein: CASSIVPGQGADTQYF
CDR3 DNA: TGTGCCAGTAGTATAGTCCCGGGACAGGGTGCGGATACGCAGTATTTT

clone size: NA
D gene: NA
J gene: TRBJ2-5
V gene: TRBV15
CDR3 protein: CATRGRGLGQETQYF
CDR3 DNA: TGTGCCACCAGAGGTAGAGGGCTAGGGCAAGAGACCCAGTACTTC

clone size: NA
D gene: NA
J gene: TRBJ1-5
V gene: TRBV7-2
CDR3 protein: CASSLRGGQPQHF
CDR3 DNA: TGTGCCAGCAGCTTAAGGGGCGGACAGCCCCAGCATTTT

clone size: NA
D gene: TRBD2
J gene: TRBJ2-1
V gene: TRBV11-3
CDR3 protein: CASSSHLAGGYNEQFF
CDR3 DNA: TGTGCCAGCAGCTCACATCTAGCGGGAGGTTACAATGAGCAGTTCTTC

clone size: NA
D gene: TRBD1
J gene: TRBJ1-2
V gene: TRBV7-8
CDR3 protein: CASSPIQGADGYTF
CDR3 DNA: TGTGCCAGCAGCCCGATTCAGGGGGCGGATGGCTACACCTTC

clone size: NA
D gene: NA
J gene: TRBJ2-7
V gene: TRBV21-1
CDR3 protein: CASSHAIAGGPYEQYF
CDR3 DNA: TGTGCCAGCAGTCATGCCATAGCGGGAGGGCCTTACGAGCAGTACTTC

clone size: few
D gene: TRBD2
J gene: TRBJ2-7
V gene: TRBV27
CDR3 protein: CASSSIRGREYEQYF
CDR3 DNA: TGTGCCAGCAGTTCCATCCGAGGGAGGGAGTACGAGCAGTACTTC

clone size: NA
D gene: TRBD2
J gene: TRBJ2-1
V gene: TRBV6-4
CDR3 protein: CASSDSLADEQFF
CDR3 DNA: TGTGCCAGCAGTGACAGTCTAGCGGATGAGCAGTTCTTC

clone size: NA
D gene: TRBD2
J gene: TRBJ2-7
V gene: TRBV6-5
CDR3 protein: CASSYSGSAYEQYF
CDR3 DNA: TGTGCCAGCAGTTATAGCGGGAGTGCCTACGAGCAGTACTTC

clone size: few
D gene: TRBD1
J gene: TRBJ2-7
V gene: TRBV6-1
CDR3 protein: CASSETGDSYEQYF
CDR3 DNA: TGTGCCAGCAGTGAGACAGGGGATTCCTACGAGCAGTACTTC

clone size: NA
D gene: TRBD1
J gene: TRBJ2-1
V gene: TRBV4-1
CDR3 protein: CASSQEGTGTYNEQFF
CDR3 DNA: TGCGCCAGCAGCCAAGAGGGGACAGGGACCTACAATGAGCAGTTCTTC

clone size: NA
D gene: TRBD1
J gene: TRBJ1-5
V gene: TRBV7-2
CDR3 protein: CASSGQGAPYQPQHF
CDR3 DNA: TGTGCCAGCAGCGGACAGGGGGCCCCTTATCAGCCCCAGCATTTT

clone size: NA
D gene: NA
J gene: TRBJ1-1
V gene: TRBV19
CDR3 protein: CASGGYSNTEAFF
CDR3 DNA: TGTGCCAGTGGAGGTTATAGCAACACTGAAGCTTTCTTT

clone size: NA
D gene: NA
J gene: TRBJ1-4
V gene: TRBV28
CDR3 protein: CASWAREKLFF
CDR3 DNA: TGTGCCAGCTGGGCGAGAGAAAAACTGTTTTTT

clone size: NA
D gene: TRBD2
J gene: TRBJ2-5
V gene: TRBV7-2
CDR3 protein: CASSLVLAGGETQYF
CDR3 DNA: TGTGCCAGCAGCTTAGTCCTAGCGGGCGGAGAGACCCAGTACTTC

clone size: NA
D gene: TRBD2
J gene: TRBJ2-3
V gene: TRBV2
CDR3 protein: CASSGTSGGLDTQYF
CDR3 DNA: TGTGCCAGCAGTGGGACTAGCGGAGGGTTGGATACGCAGTATTTT

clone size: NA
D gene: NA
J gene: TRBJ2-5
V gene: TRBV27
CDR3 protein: CASSPFSSGEGETQYF
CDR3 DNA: TGTGCCAGCAGCCCCTTCTCTTCAGGGGAGGGCGAGACCCAGTACTTC

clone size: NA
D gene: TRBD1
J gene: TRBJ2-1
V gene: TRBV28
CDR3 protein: CASSSQGADHYNEQFF
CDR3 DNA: TGTGCCAGCAGTTCACAGGGGGCCGACCACTACAATGAGCAGTTCTTC

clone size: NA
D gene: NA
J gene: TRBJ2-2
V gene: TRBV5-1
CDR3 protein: CASSLVPSTGELFF
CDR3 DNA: TGCGCCAGCAGCTTGGTCCCTAGCACCGGGGAGCTGTTTTTT

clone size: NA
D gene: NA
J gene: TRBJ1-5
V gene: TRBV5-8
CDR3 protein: CASSLSDQPQHF
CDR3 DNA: TGTGCCAGCAGCTTATCAGATCAGCCCCAGCATTTT

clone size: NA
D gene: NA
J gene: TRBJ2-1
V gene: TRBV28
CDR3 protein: CASSPTGVAGNEQFF
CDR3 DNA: TGTGCCAGCAGTCCGACCGGGGTGGCGGGCAATGAGCAGTTCTTC

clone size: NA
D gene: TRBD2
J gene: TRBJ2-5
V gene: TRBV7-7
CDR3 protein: CASSFGGRGETQYF
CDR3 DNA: TGTGCCAGCAGCTTTGGAGGGCGGGGGGAGACCCAGTACTTC

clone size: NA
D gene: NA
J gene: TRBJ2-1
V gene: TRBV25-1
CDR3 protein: CASTMGARNEQFF
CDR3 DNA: TGTGCCAGCACCATGGGGGCAAGAAATGAGCAGTTCTTC

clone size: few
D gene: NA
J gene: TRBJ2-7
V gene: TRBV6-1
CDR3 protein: CASRHGGSYEQYF
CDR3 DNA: TGTGCCAGCAGACACGGGGGCTCCTACGAGCAGTACTTC

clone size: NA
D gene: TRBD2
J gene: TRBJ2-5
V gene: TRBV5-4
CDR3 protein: CASSPGTSGRIHQVGAQYF
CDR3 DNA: TGTGCCAGCAGCCCCGGGACTAGCGGGAGGATCCATCAGGTCGGGGCCCAGTACTTC

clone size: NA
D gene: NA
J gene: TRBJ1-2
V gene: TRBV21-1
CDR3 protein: CASSKDLPGQGFGYTF
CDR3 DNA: TGTGCCAGCAGCAAAGATCTTCCGGGACAGGGATTTGGCTACACCTTC

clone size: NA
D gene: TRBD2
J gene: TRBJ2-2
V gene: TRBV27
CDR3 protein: CASTSGRAYTGELFF
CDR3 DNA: TGTGCCAGTACTAGCGGGAGAGCGTACACCGGGGAGCTGTTTTTT

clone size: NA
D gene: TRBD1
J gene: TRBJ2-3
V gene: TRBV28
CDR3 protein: CASNPDRGSTDTQYF
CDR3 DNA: TGTGCCAGCAACCCGGACAGGGGTAGTACAGATACGCAGTATTTT

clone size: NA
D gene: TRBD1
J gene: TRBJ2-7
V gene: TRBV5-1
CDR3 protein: CASTGGDRGQKEQYF
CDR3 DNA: TGCGCCAGCACCGGGGGGGACAGGGGCCAGAAAGAGCAGTACTTC

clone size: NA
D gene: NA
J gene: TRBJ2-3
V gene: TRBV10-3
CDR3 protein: CAISESASSTDTQYF
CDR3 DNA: TGTGCCATCAGTGAGTCTGCGTCTAGCACAGATACGCAGTATTTT

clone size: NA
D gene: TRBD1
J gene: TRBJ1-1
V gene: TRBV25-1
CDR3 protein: CASTRTGETEAFF
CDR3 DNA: TGTGCCAGCACCCGGACAGGGGAGACTGAAGCTTTCTTT

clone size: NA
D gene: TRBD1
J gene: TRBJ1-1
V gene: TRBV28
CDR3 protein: CACLDRGNTEAFF
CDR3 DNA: TGTGCATGCCTCGACAGGGGTAACACTGAAGCTTTCTTT

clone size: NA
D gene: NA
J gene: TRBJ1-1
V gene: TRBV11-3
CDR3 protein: CASSPSSGNTEAFF
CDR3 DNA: TGTGCCAGCAGCCCCTCGTCGGGGAACACTGAAGCTTTCTTT

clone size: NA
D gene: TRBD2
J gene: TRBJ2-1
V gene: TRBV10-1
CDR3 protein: CASSESVGGSYNEQFF
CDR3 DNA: TGCGCCAGCAGTGAGTCCGTGGGAGGGTCCTACAATGAGCAGTTCTTC

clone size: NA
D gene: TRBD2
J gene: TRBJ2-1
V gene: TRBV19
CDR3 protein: CASTTGGRARDEQFF
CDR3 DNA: TGTGCCAGTACGACTGGCGGGAGGGCTAGGGATGAGCAGTTCTTC

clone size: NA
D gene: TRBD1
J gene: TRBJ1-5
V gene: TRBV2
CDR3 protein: CASNGQGGFEPQHF
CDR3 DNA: TGTGCCAGCAATGGACAGGGAGGTTTTGAGCCCCAGCATTTT

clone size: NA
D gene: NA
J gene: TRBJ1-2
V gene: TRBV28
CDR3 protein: CASSSGTNYGYTF
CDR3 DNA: TGTGCCAGCAGTTCCGGGACAAACTATGGCTACACCTTC

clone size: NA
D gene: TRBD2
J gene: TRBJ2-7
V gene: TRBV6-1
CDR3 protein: CASSGSLAGGYYEQYF
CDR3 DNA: TGTGCCAGCAGTGGCTCCCTAGCGGGAGGGTACTACGAGCAGTACTTC

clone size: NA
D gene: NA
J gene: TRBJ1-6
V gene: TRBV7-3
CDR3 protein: CASSLMGPPYNSPLHF
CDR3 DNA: TGTGCCAGCAGCTTAATGGGGCCACCCTATAATTCACCCCTCCACTTT

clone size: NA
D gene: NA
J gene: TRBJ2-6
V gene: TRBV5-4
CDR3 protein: CASSFPGPTGANVLTF
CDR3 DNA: TGTGCCAGCAGCTTTCCAGGCCCCACTGGGGCCAACGTCCTGACTTTC

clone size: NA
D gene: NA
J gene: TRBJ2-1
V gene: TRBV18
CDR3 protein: CASSPLRNEQFF
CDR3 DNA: TGTGCCAGCTCACCACTCCGCAATGAGCAGTTCTTC

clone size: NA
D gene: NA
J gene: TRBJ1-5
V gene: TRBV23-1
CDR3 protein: CASSQLNSFYSNQPQHF
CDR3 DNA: TGCGCCAGCAGTCAACTCAACAGCTTTTATAGCAATCAGCCCCAGCATTTT

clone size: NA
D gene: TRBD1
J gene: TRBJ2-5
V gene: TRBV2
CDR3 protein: CASSGNRGQETQYF
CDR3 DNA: TGTGCCAGCAGTGGGAACAGGGGCCAAGAGACCCAGTACTTC